This T cell receptor gamma chain originates from a study of γδ T cells in repeated Plasmodium falciparum infection. Broader study findings: Repeated controlled infections reportedly drove waves of new clonotype selection in Vdelta2-negative, mostly Vdelta1+, gammadelta repertoires. Vdelta2-negative gammadelta repertoires appeared less diverse and less shared in Malian than Australian children.

This clone came up many times. Its antigen is as yet unknown. This DNA's translation and the protein TCRdb lists, from a much larger clone, do not match at residue 9, likely due to a read error; the protein shown is translated from the DNA. Gammadelta T cells were flow-sorted from PBMC into Vgamma9/Vdelta2+ and Vdelta2-negative populations for bulk analysis. Germline V lookup: CDR1 EGSTGY, CDR2 YDSYTSSV. V gave up 3 bases and J gave up 8 bases; unmatched junction bases: 12. This CDR3 has 15 residues. TCRdb re-identified clones in the multiplex PCR reads via CATT. The sample shows some 32,000 gamma-chain clones, over 1.1% of them seen only once.

J is TRGJP1 and V is TRGV4. Sequenced: gamma-delta T cells from blood. The receptor comes from a pool of human donors (malaria-infected and uninfected, not separated). The CDR3 region is CATWDFNRTGWFKIF. The CDR3 DNA is TGTGCCACCTGGGATTTTAACAGAACCGGTTGGTTCAAGATATTT.